The clone carrying this TCR beta chain was recorded at least ten times. The antigen is not known. The CDR3 does not end in the conserved phenylalanine or tryptophan, so this is likely a read error. No DNA is shown, since the ends of the CDR3 on it are uncertain; the CDR3 is the one TCRdb lists. The data are from a study of human T cells and chemical hapten exposure. Turning to the study itself: The sensitizer, 2% DPC, was used on around 2 cm by around 2 cm of upper inner arm skin.

Whole-study results and caveats: The formation of large CDR3 similarity clusters by expanded TCRs significantly exceeded that of controls.

Described time point: pre-sensitization, week 0. The treatment denotes: therapeutic diphenylcyclopropenone sensitization with weekly scalp DPC. Donation of samples came from alopecia patients who were 18 to 70 years old and suitable for DPC. CDR1 KGHDR and CDR2 SFDVKD come from the germline V gene. The CDR3 is 8 residues long, counting both termini. The authors' processing: Samples contained a median of about 96,000 TCRs, with a range of roughly 23,224 to 700,000. TCRdb processed the RACE reads anew with MiXCR; each CDR3 protein has one entry. The V and J calls were determined by TCRdb, not by the authors. Of fewer than 50,000 distinct CDR3 sequences listed, 7.5% to 9% are singletons.

This sequence joins TRBV24-1 and TRBJ1-2. The TCR comes from a woman between 50 and 59 years old with alopecia areata. Some clones in this sample may be carry-over from other donors' samples. Sequencing used whole blood, obtained in connection with sensitization to the hapten diphenylcyclopropenone (DPC). The CDR3 is CATSDSTP.